The rows below give T cell receptor beta chains drawn from one sample of a study of T cells in Graves' hyperthyroidism and ophthalmopathy. One entry per CDR3 protein, called by TCRdb with MiXCR from the multiplex PCR reads. The sample carries about 540,000 distinct CDR3 sequences, about 45% recorded once. Sequencing used peripheral blood or thyroid tissue (not recorded which). The origin of the receptors is a young woman with Graves' hyperthyroidism. The CDR3 runs from the conserved cysteine through the conserved F or W. Fields, in order: CDR3 DNA, CDR3 protein, clone size, D gene, J gene, V gene. A D gene is named only where the DNA matches it firmly. The size of a clone is reported for some rows only, either as once, few or many, or as a class for expanded clones.

TGTGCCACCAGTGCCACGGGAGCTAGCGGGAGTATTGAGCAGTTCTTC,CATSATGASGSIEQFF,NA,TRBD2,TRBJ2-1,TRBV24-1
TGTGCCATCAGTGAGTTTACCGGGCCGACGAATGGCTACACCTTC,CAISEFTGPTNGYTF,NA,NA,TRBJ1-2,TRBV10-3
TGTGCCAGCAGTAAGAACAGGGTCCAAGAGACCCAGTACTTC,CASSKNRVQETQYF,few,NA,TRBJ2-5,TRBV10-3
TGTGCCATCAGTGAGACGGGAGGCCCCTATAATTCACCCCTCCACTTT,CAISETGGPYNSPLHF,NA,NA,TRBJ1-6,TRBV10-3
TGCAGTGCTAGAGATCGACACAACTTCAGGCCCCAGCATTTT,CSARDRHNFRPQHF,NA,NA,TRBJ1-5,TRBV20-1
TGTGCCAGCTCTACCGGGACAGGGTCGAGATCACCCCTCCACTTT,CASSTGTGSRSPLHF,many,TRBD1,TRBJ1-6,TRBV7-9
TGTGCCAGCAGCCCCCGTCTCAGAGAGACCCAGTACTTC,CASSPRLRETQYF,NA,NA,TRBJ2-5,TRBV11-1
TGTGCCAGCAGCCTAGGGACAGGGAGGCAGCCCCAGTACTTC,CASSLGTGRQPQYF,NA,TRBD1,TRBJ2-5,TRBV2
TGTGCCAGCAGAGGGACTAGCGGTAACAATGAGCAGTACTTC,CASRGTSGNNEQYF,few,TRBD2,TRBJ2-7,TRBV2
TGCAGCGTTGACGCACAGGGAATGAACACTGAAGCTTTCTTT,CSVDAQGMNTEAFF,NA,NA,TRBJ1-1,TRBV29-1
TGCAGTGCTAGTATTACGGGCGGAGGAGGGGGCTTTGAAAAACTGTTTTTT,CSASITGGGGGFEKLFF,NA,TRBD1,TRBJ1-4,TRBV20-1
TGCGCCAGCAGCGTAGGGACCGCAACCTCCTACGAGCAGTACTTC,CASSVGTATSYEQYF,few,NA,TRBJ2-7,TRBV11-3